The next 24 T cell receptor beta chains were all read from a single sample in a study of T-cell reconstitution after alpha-beta-depleted transplantation in children. Unique molecular identifiers were incorporated when the TCRbeta library was constructed. MiXCR, applied by TCRdb to the PCR reads, yields one record per CDR3 protein. The sample has about 610,000 distinct CDR3 sequences, 10% seen once; the top ten hold about 4.3%. The sequencing used PBMCs from the stem cell graft donor, collected from the stem cell graft. Receptors were obtained from a human donor who donated a stem cell graft to a child with acute myeloid leukemia.

This clonotype showed up just a few times. The chain uses TRBV6-2 or TRBV6-3 and TRBJ2-1; no clear D gene. From germline, CDR1 is MNHEY and CDR2 SVGEGT. This CDR3 is 12 amino acids long. The V end lost 7 bases, the J end lost 7 bases, and 11 bases lay between the germline ends. Written as DNA, the CDR3 is TGTGCCAGCACACAGACCCGGAATGAGCAGTTCTTC. It specifies CASTQTRNEQFF.

This clonotype was recorded at least ten times. The chain is built from TRBV7-3 and TRBJ2-1, with 16 bases that match TRBD2. CDR1 SGHTA and CDR2 FQGTGA come from the germline V gene. There are 18 residues in the CDR3. With 3 bases clipped from V and 9 bases from J, the junction kept 11 bases outside the gene matches. For the CDR3, the DNA is TGTGCCAGCAGCTTTTTTGCCGGGACTAGCGGGAGGGCAATTGAGCAGTTCTTC. Translated: CASSFFAGTSGRAIEQFF.

This clonotype was seen more than once but under ten times. The chain joins TRBV4-3 to TRBJ2-3; no definite D call. Looked up from germline, CDR1 is LGHNA and CDR2 is YSLEER. This CDR3 comprises 15 residues. The V gene lost 0 bases and the J gene lost 10 bases, with 17 bases spanning the gap. CDR3 protein: CASSQDLSPGKAQYF. The CDR3 bases are TGCGCCAGCAGCCAAGATCTAAGTCCAGGCAAGGCGCAGTATTTT.

This clonotype was seen more than once but under ten times. The genes are TRBV4-2 and TRBJ2-1; 13 bases agree with TRBD2. The CDR3 runs to 16 residues. After removal of 0 bases from V and 11 bases from J, the junction contained 7 bases not matched to a gene. The germline CDR1 and CDR2 sequences are LGHNA and YNFKEQ. The CDR3 region is CASSQEPGLAGSKQFF. In nucleotides, the CDR3 is TGTGCCAGCAGCCAAGAACCGGGACTAGCGGGATCCAAGCAGTTCTTC.

This sequence joins TRBV9 and TRBJ2-3, with a weak D call TRBD1 (6 bases). The CDR3 totals 15 residues. The V end lost 0 bases, the J end lost 4 bases, and 12 bases lay between the germline ends. The germline gives CDR1 SGDLS, CDR2 YYNGEE. The CDR3 DNA sequence: TGTGCCAGCAGCGTAGGGGGCAGGGGCGCAGATACGCAGTATTTT. Amino acid sequence: CASSVGGRGADTQYF. Full variable domain (missing parts from reference TRBV9 and TRBJ2-3): DSGVTQTPKHLITATGQRVTLRCSPRSGDLSVYWYQQSLDQGLQFLIQYYNGEERAKGNILERFSAQQFPDLHSELNLSSLELGDSALYFCASSVGGRGADTQYFGPGTRLTVL.

This clonotype was counted ten times or more. The rearrangement joins TRBV29-1 to TRBJ1-3; D is ambiguous. Trimming took 4 bases from V and 2 from J, leaving 15 bases between them. Germline V CDR1 and CDR2: SQVTM, ANQGSEA. This CDR3 is 15 amino acids long. The CDR3 is CSVGLGSGTGNTIYF. The CDR3 region has the DNA TGCAGCGTTGGCCTCGGGTCCGGAACTGGAAACACCATATATTTT. The full variable domain, in which reference TRBV29-1 and TRBJ1-3 provide the parts outside the CDR3, is SAVISQKPSRDICQRGTSLTIQCQVDSQVTMMFWYRQQPGQSLTLIATANQGSEATYESGFVIDKFPISRPNLTFSTLTVSNMSPEDSSIYLCSVGLGSGTGNTIYFGEGSWLTVV.

In its sample, this clonotype was seen a few times. This chain joins TRBV28 and TRBJ2-7, with TRBD1 matching over 7 bases. CDR3 length equals 14 residues. Trimming took 5 bases from V and 2 from J; bases not matched to a gene: 6. CDR1 is MDHEN and CDR2 is SYDVKM in the germline V gene. CDR3 nucleotide sequence: TGTGCCAGCAGTCGCACAGGGGCCACCTACGAGCAGTACTTC. This codes for CASSRTGATYEQYF.

In its sample, this clonotype was seen many times. The V call is TRBV5-6, the J call TRBJ2-5; TRBD1 might be the D (7 bases). The CDR3 runs to 13 residues. The V end was cut by 4 bases, the J end by 5 bases, with 12 bases between. CDR1 is SGHDT and CDR2 is YYEEEE in the germline V gene. The CDR3 region is CASSVTGRETQYF. DNA for the CDR3: TGTGCCAGCAGCGTGACAGGGAGGGAGACCCAGTACTTC.

A few counts support this clonotype. The CDR3 loop reads CASSSLSETQYF. The CDR3 DNA reads as TGTGCCAGCAGCTCTCTAAGCGAGACCCAGTACTTC. This chain uses TRBV7-8 with TRBJ2-5, with D unresolved. The germline V gene has CDR1 SGHVS and CDR2 FQNEAQ. This CDR3 contains 12 residues. With 4 bases removed from V and 5 bases from J, the gap between germline ends came to 8 bases.

This chain uses TRBV12-3 or TRBV12-4 with TRBJ2-6; TRBD1 aligns across 8 bases. With V trimmed by 2 bases and J by 3 bases, 6 bases remained unmatched. CDR3 size: 17 residues. The CDR3 spells CASSLLAGGFGANVLTF. The CDR3 DNA sequence: TGTGCCAGCAGTTTATTGGCAGGGGGCTTTGGGGCCAACGTCCTGACTTTC.

This clonotype has just a few counts. This chain joins TRBV24-1 and TRBJ2-1; D call uncertain. V was pared by 0 bases and J by 6 bases, with 2 bases between. Germline assignment: CDR1 KGHDR and CDR2 SFDVKD. This CDR3 comprises 12 residues. The DNA of the CDR3 is TGTGCCACCAGTGATTTGGGCAATGAGCAGTTCTTC. Translated, it gives CATSDLGNEQFF.

The chain is built from TRBV18 and TRBJ1-1; possible D gene TRBD1, 5 bases. CDR1 is KGHSH, CDR2 LQKENI, per germline. There are 16 residues in the CDR3. The ends were cut back, 6 bases at V and 1 base at J, with 18 bases in the middle. The CDR3 nucleotides are TGTGCCAGCTCGCCCTCACGTGGGCAGGGGAACACTGAAGCTTTCTTT. It yields the protein CASSPSRGQGNTEAFF. The full variable domain, rest sourced from reference TRBV18 and TRBJ1-1, is NAGVMQNPRHLVRRRGQEARLRCSPMKGHSHVYWYRQLPEEGLKFMVYLQKENIIDESGMPKERFSAEFPKEGPSILRIQQVVRGDSAAYFCASSPSRGQGNTEAFFGQGTRLTVV.

The chain joins TRBV15 to TRBJ2-7; TRBD2 agrees at 8 bases. The CDR3 extends over 14 amino acids. Trimming removed 1 base from V and 5 bases from J; junction bases left unmatched: 4. From germline, CDR1 is LNHNV and CDR2 YYDKDF (reference sequence). The CDR3 loop is CATSRAGGIHEQYF. For the CDR3, the DNA is TGTGCCACCAGCAGAGCGGGAGGGATCCACGAGCAGTACTTC.

This clonotype has more than one count but fewer than ten. J is TRBJ2-1 and V is TRBV12-3 or TRBV12-4, with a possible D match to TRBD2 (6 bases). V was pared by 6 bases and J by 0 bases, with 18 bases between. The CDR3 contains 17 residues. Here the CDR3 reads CASRRASDHRSYNEQFF. CDR3 sequence (DNA): TGTGCCAGCAGACGGGCTAGCGACCACCGCTCCTACAATGAGCAGTTCTTC.

The rearrangement uses TRBV5-1 and TRBJ2-1; TRBD1 aligns across 11 bases. The ends lost 5 bases at V and 1 base at J; junction bases unmatched: 8. From germline, CDR1 is SGHRS and CDR2 YFSETQ. This CDR3 region has 17 residues. The chain's CDR3 is CASRRTGGAGSYNEQFF. CDR3 in DNA: TGCGCCAGCAGGAGGACAGGGGGCGCAGGTTCCTACAATGAGCAGTTCTTC. Supplemented by reference TRBV5-1 and TRBJ2-1, the full variable domain reads KAGVTQTPRYLIKTRGQQVTLSCSPISGHRSVSWYQQTPGQGLQFLFEYFSETQRNKGNFPGRFSGRQFSNSRSEMNVSTLELGDSALYLCASRRTGGAGSYNEQFFGPGTRLTVL.

This sequence joins TRBV28 and TRBJ2-7; no reliable D call. This CDR3 has 13 amino acids. Germline V gene data show CDR1 as MDHEN and CDR2 as SYDVKM. V was clipped by 6 bases and J by 2 bases, with 11 bases between them. The CDR3, as DNA: TGTGCCAGCAGCCTCCCCGAAGCCTACGAGCAGTACTTC. As protein: CASSLPEAYEQYF.

This clonotype was observed at least ten times. CDR3 region: CASSLGASGSADTQYF. In DNA, the CDR3 is TGTGCCAGCAGCTTAGGGGCTAGCGGGAGTGCAGATACGCAGTATTTT. J is TRBJ2-3 and V is TRBV11-2, with 10 positions matching TRBD2. The trim removed 1 base at V and 4 bases at J, leaving 5 bases unmatched. CDR3 length equals 16 residues. Germline assignment: CDR1 SGHAT and CDR2 FQNNGV.

This clonotype was seen a handful of times. V is TRBV20-1 and J is TRBJ1-4; no clear D gene. There are 12 residues in the CDR3. CDR1 and CDR2 (germline): DFQATT, SNEGSKA (reference sequence). Trimming took 4 bases from V and 5 from J, leaving 8 bases between them. This CDR3 reads CSATRTNEKLFF. The DNA for the CDR3 is TGCAGTGCTACTCGAACAAATGAAAAACTGTTTTTT.

This clonotype turned up a few times. The V call is TRBV18, the J call TRBJ2-1; 7 bases match TRBD2. With 5 bases clipped from V and 1 base from J, the junction kept 5 bases outside the gene matches. The CDR3 is 15 residues long. The germline V gene encodes CDR1 KGHSH and CDR2 LQKENI. Written as DNA, the CDR3 is TGTGCCAGCTCAACTCTAGCGGTTTCCTACAATGAGCAGTTCTTC. Protein sequence: CASSTLAVSYNEQFF.

The chain has TRBV9 and TRBJ1-5, with 9 bases identical to TRBD1. The CDR3 is made up of 15 amino acids. Germline loops: CDR1 SGDLS, CDR2 YYNGEE. The V segment lost 3 bases and the J segment 6 bases; nucleotides outside the gene matches: 7. CDR3 DNA: TGTGCCAGCAGCGCCTCCGGGACAGGGTCTCAGCCCCAGCATTTT. This sequence encodes CASSASGTGSQPQHF.

In its sample, this clonotype was seen a few times. V gene TRBV10-2 combines with J gene TRBJ1-5, with 7 bases aligning to TRBD1. This CDR3 is built from 13 residues. CDR1 is WSHSY and CDR2 is SAAADI in the germline V gene. Losses at the gene ends were 6 bases for V and 6 bases for J; bases not matched to a gene: 5. CDR3 region: CASRQGVGQPQHF. CDR3 DNA: TGCGCCAGCAGGCAGGGGGTAGGTCAGCCCCAGCATTTT.

This clonotype was seen a few times. The genes are TRBV20-1 and TRBJ2-2; D is perhaps TRBD2 (5 bases). This CDR3 has 17 amino acids. Germline CDR1 is DFQATT and CDR2 is SNEGSKA (reference sequence). Trimming cost V 0 bases and J 6 bases, with 20 bases left between them. DNA of the CDR3: TGCAGTGCTAGAGATCAGTGGGAATCGGGATTAGCCGGGGAGCTGTTTTTT. Translating it yields CSARDQWESGLAGELFF.

The genes are TRBV9 and TRBJ1-2; tentatively, D is TRBD1 (5 bases). Germline V gene data show CDR1 as SGDLS and CDR2 as YYNGEE. This CDR3 region has 14 residues. V lost 4 bases and J lost 4, with 14 bases in between. This CDR3 reads CASSPFGGSYGYTF. CDR3 coding DNA: TGTGCCAGCAGCCCGTTCGGGGGGAGCTATGGCTACACCTTC.

The V call is TRBV30, the J call TRBJ1-5; D unclear. The CDR3 sequence is 15 residues long. V was pared by 4 bases and J by 3 bases, with 16 bases between. Germline V gene data show CDR1 as GTSNPN and CDR2 as SVGIG (reference sequence). CDR3 bases: TGTGCCTGGACGCCTGCGACACGTCCCAATCAGCCCCAGCATTTT. The encoded protein is CAWTPATRPNQPQHF. Full variable domain (remainder filled in from reference TRBV30 and TRBJ1-5): SQTIHQWPATLVQPVGSPLSLECTVEGTSNPNLYWYRQAAGRGLQLLFYSVGIGQISSEVPQNLSASRPQDRQFILSSKKLLLSDSGFYLCAWTPATRPNQPQHFGDGTRLSIL.